This T cell receptor (beta chain) was profiled in a study of blood T cells in healthy people across ages. From germline, CDR1 is LGHNA and CDR2 YSLEER. The CDR3 contains 16 residues. V was shortened by 1 base and J by 5 bases, with 17 bases between the two germline ends. This clonotype was counted many times. The authors ran a second PCR of 7 to 11 cycles using a sample-barcoded 5' primer and a J-beta primer mix. Every molecule of cDNA carried a tag from a template-switch adaptor with 12 random nucleotides. TCRdb re-derived calls from the 5' RACE reads in MiXCR, one entry per CDR3 protein. The top ten hold roughly 14% of the sample, which has 710,000 or so distinct CDR3 sequences, about 30% seen once.

Sequencing input: blood. The chain links TRBV4-3 to TRBJ2-5, with D perhaps TRBD1 or TRBD2 (6 bases each). This sequence was found in a woman older than 75 in good health. The DNA of the CDR3 is TGCGCCAGCAGCCAAGCCAGGGGACTTCCCGAGGAGACCCAGTACTTC. Protein: CASSQARGLPEETQYF.